This T cell receptor (beta chain) appears in the sequencing data of a study of blood T cell repertoires in COVID-19. Whole-study context: Sources were T cells, B-cell-depleted T cells, or PBMCs; the material itself was cDNA or gDNA.

Clones were sequenced by immunoSEQ multiplex PCR, and TCRdb holds only the in-frame ones, with some missing. The sample lists roughly 49,000 clones, approximately 82% seen once, with 6% to 6.5% in the top ten. CDR1 is SGHAT, CDR2 FQNNGV, per germline. The CDR3 has 13 residues. Trimming cost V 5 bases and J 3 bases, with 10 bases left between them. The specimen was peripheral blood. The V and J genes are TRBV11-2 and TRBJ1-1, with D perhaps matching TRBD1 (6 bases). The sequence was obtained from a woman older than 75 with acute or convalescent COVID-19. The CDR3 DNA follows: TGTGCCAGCAGCATAAACAGGGACACTGAAGCTTTCTTT. Translation: CASSINRDTEAFF.